This T cell receptor beta chain stems from a study of T cells expressing NK-cell markers. The CDR3 spans 17 residues. Germline V gene sequence: CDR1 MNHEY, CDR2 SMNVEV (reference sequence). About this clonotype itself: Its matching antigen is unknown.

TCRdb processed the 5' RACE reads again and assigns one entry to each CDR3 protein, with no DNA. Its listing shows some 300,000 distinct CDR3 sequences. Study findings and constraints: Dominant NKG2C+ clonotypes made up about 1.0-7.5% of CD8+ T cells in several donors.

The V call is TRBV27, the J call TRBJ2-1; lacking DNA, the TRBD2 call made by TCRdb goes unchecked. The sequenced sample was blood T cells: a sorted CD56 or NKG2C T cell subset, CD4+ or CD8+ T cells, or bulk PBMC T cells (not recorded which). The clonotype was recovered from a man between 18 and 35 years old in good health. The CDR3 sequence is CASRALAGKSSYNEQFF.